Listed below are T cell receptor beta chains from one sample, sequenced in a study of blood T cell repertoires in COVID-19. Assay used: immunoSEQ multiplex PCR; TCRdb lists only in-frame clones, some missing. The repertoire holds around 330,000 clones, with about 89% as singletons. The sample consisted of PBMCs or T cells enriched from blood (not recorded which). These receptors originate from a woman aged 40 to 50 who had recovered from COVID-19. Each CDR3 is given with its conserved first and last residue.

v_gene,j_gene,CDR3aa
TRBV29-1,TRBJ1-2,CSVSQGAYGYTF
TRBV15,TRBJ2-5,CATSRRGRETQYF
TRBV7-8,TRBJ2-2,CASSLEWPGGNTGELFF
TRBV11-2,TRBJ1-1,CASSLGPGPTEAFF
TRBV3-1/TRBV3-2,TRBJ1-1,CASSPDMGGTEAFF
TRBV6-5,TRBJ2-5,CASSQGLQETQYF
TRBV5-4,TRBJ1-6,CASSLLGGNSPLHF
TRBV30,TRBJ1-1,CAWSGQVEAFF
TRBV5-5,TRBJ2-2,CASSLDSGRAGELFF
TRBV29-1,TRBJ2-4,CSVRRDTGDIQYF
TRBV7-2,TRBJ2-7,CASSLVAGGFSSSYEQYF
TRBV18,TRBJ2-2,CASSPHPGGPNTGELFF
TRBV29-1,TRBJ1-4,CSVDSATNEKLFF
TRBV27,TRBJ2-3,CASSGLASITDTQYF
TRBV7-2,TRBJ2-2,CASSPLAGGPDTGELFF
TRBV29-1,TRBJ2-2,CSVNTGNTGELFF
TRBV24-1,TRBJ2-2,CATSDPWTAGELFF
TRBV4-3,TRBJ2-1,CASSQLELGEQFF
TRBV6-2/TRBV6-3,TRBJ2-7,CASSYEGRKDYEQYF
TRBV2,TRBJ1-3,CASKSGAQSSGNTIYF
TRBV5-4,TRBJ2-5,CASSGRPPGGKPSKVTQYF
TRBV7-2,TRBJ1-5,CASSSRGGDQPQHF
TRBV6-2/TRBV6-3,TRBJ1-4,CASSYRGRVIEKLFF
TRBV24-1,TRBJ1-2,CATSDSSGTFYGYTF
TRBV5-1,TRBJ1-1,CASSLPTGGPEAFF
TRBV27,TRBJ1-2,CASSPMRGWNYGYTF